The 23 T cell receptor beta chains given below trace back to one sample, sequenced in a study of T cells after yellow fever vaccination. A single record per CDR3 protein comes from TCRdb applying MiXCR to the 5' RACE reads. The sample lists some 400,000 distinct CDR3 sequences, roughly 6.1% occurring once. The sequences come from PBMCs, collected 5 days after the yellow fever booster vaccination. All receptors come from a man aged 30-40 years who received the YFV17D yellow fever vaccine.

Only a few counts were recorded for this clonotype. The V and J genes are TRBV20-1 and TRBJ1-3; TRBD1 matches at 10 bases. Germline CDR1 reads DFQATT; CDR2 reads SNEGSKA (reference sequence). This CDR3 has 15 residues. V trimming: 2 bases; J trimming: 3 bases; junction bases outside the gene matches: 4. This chain's CDR3 is CSARPRDRGGNTIYF. The CDR3 nucleotides read TGCAGTGCTAGACCTCGGGACAGGGGTGGAAACACCATATATTTT.

This clonotype has ten or more counts. V usage is TRBV24-1 and J usage is TRBJ2-1; maybe TRBD2 (6 bases). Germline-derived CDR1 and CDR2 are KGHDR and SFDVKD. Between the trimmed V and J ends, which lost 4 bases and 4 bases, there was a span of 10 bases. The CDR3 is 14 residues long. The CDR3 loop reads CATSDSGVYNEQFF. DNA for the CDR3: TGTGCCACCAGTGACTCGGGAGTTTACAATGAGCAGTTCTTC.

This clonotype appeared many times. The rearrangement joins TRBV20-1 to TRBJ1-2; 7 bases align to TRBD1. The junction had 13 bases not matched to a gene; V was cut back by 5 bases and J by 1 base. The CDR3 consists of 16 residues. The germline CDR1 and CDR2 sequences are DFQATT and SNEGSKA (reference sequence). CDR3 region: CSAATVGQGGNYGYTF. CDR3 DNA: TGCAGTGCTGCAACGGTTGGGCAGGGGGGTAACTATGGCTACACCTTC.

This clonotype has ten or more counts. The gene calls are TRBV24-1 and TRBJ2-1; possibly TRBD1 or TRBD2 for D (5 bases each). The CDR3 is 15 residues long. Germline values: CDR1 KGHDR, CDR2 SFDVKD. Trimming shortened V by 5 bases and J by 8 bases, and 18 bases separated the two germline ends. The CDR3 coding sequence is TGTGCCACCAGTGGTCAGGGCTGGGGACCTCATGAGCAGTTCTTC. Protein product: CATSGQGWGPHEQFF.

This clonotype has ten or more counts. The chain recombines TRBV10-3 with TRBJ2-1; 8 bases agree with TRBD2. V lost 3 bases, J lost 8 bases, and 6 bases stayed unmatched. The germline V gene encodes CDR1 ENHRY and CDR2 SYGVKD. The CDR3 spans 14 residues. CDR3 in amino acids: CAISDFSGKDEQFF. CDR3 DNA: TGTGCCATCAGTGATTTTAGCGGGAAGGATGAGCAGTTCTTC.

This clonotype was recorded many times. This chain connects TRBV12-3 or TRBV12-4 to TRBJ1-1, with TRBD1 as a possible D gene (5 bases). Trimming removed 5 bases from V and 3 bases from J, with 10 bases in between. The CDR3 contains 13 residues. The CDR3 reads CASSPDSHTEAFF. DNA of the CDR3: TGTGCCAGCAGTCCAGACAGTCACACTGAAGCTTTCTTT.

J is TRBJ1-5 and V is TRBV12-3 or TRBV12-4; the D gene is possibly TRBD1 (6 bases). The CDR3 is 15 amino acids. The V end lost 6 bases, the J end lost 3 bases, and 15 bases lay between the germline ends. The CDR3 DNA reads TGTGCCAGCAGACAAACCACAGGGATCAATCAGCCCCAGCATTTT. This sequence encodes CASRQTTGINQPQHF.

V is TRBV4-3 and J is TRBJ1-5; TRBD1 aligns across 7 bases. The germline V gene has CDR1 LGHNA and CDR2 YSLEER. The CDR3 spans 16 residues. The J segment lost 3 bases and the V segment lost 3 bases, leaving 8 bases of the junction unmatched. CDR3 sequence: CASSQSTGSHNQPQHF. CDR3 coding DNA: TGCGCCAGCAGCCAGTCGACAGGGAGCCACAATCAGCCCCAGCATTTT.

The V call is TRBV5-1, the J call TRBJ2-2; TRBD2 might be the D (6 bases). Trimming removed 6 bases from V and 4 bases from J, with 16 bases in between. The CDR3 contains 15 residues. Germline V lookup: CDR1 SGHRS, CDR2 YFSETQ. CDR3 sequence (DNA): TGCGCCAGCAACCGCGGGGAAACGATCACCGGGGAGCTGTTTTTT. Amino acids: CASNRGETITGELFF.

This rearrangement joins TRBV28 to TRBJ1-5; perhaps TRBD1 as D (5 bases). This CDR3 region has 14 residues. V shed 7 bases and J shed 3 bases, with 13 bases lying between them. CDR1 is MDHEN and CDR2 is SYDVKM in the germline V gene. The CDR3 here is CASTPGGFNQPQHF. The CDR3 DNA sequence: TGTGCCAGCACCCCGGGGGGGTTCAATCAGCCCCAGCATTTT.

This clonotype was observed many times. The chain combines TRBV18 with TRBJ2-7; TRBD2 agrees at 10 bases. CDR1 KGHSH and CDR2 LQKENI come from the germline V gene. The junction had 5 bases not matched to a gene; V was cut back by 3 bases and J by 3 bases. The CDR3 has 15 amino acids. The CDR3: CASSPSSGSNYEQYF. CDR3 DNA sequence: TGTGCCAGCTCACCTTCTAGCGGGAGTAACTACGAGCAGTACTTC.

V usage is TRBV5-1 and J usage is TRBJ2-3; D not certain. This CDR3 contains 16 residues. Germline CDR1 and CDR2: SGHRS and YFSETQ. Trimming stripped 4 bases from V and 0 bases from J, with 15 bases between. The CDR3 loop reads CASSVTVVPSTDTQYF. CDR3 sequence (DNA): TGCGCCAGCAGCGTTACGGTGGTACCAAGCACAGATACGCAGTATTTT.

This rearrangement joins TRBV12-3 or TRBV12-4 to TRBJ1-5, with D perhaps matching TRBD1 (5 bases). This CDR3 has 13 residues. Trimming left V 7 bases short and J 7 bases short, with 14 bases between. This CDR3 is CASTLWGGQPQHF. DNA for the CDR3: TGTGCCAGCACCCTTTGGGGGGGACAGCCCCAGCATTTT.

The rearrangement joins TRBV18 to TRBJ2-1; D ambiguous. CDR1 is KGHSH, CDR2 LQKENI, per germline. Trimming pared 3 bases from V and 0 bases from J, leaving 9 bases between. The CDR3 spans 15 residues. CDR3 in DNA: TGTGCCAGCTCACCCTGGATGAGCTCCTACAATGAGCAGTTCTTC. It translates to CASSPWMSSYNEQFF.

The chain combines TRBV6-2 or TRBV6-3 with TRBJ1-5; D is ambiguous. The CDR3 loop spans 13 amino acids. Germline V gene lookup returns CDR1 MNHEY and CDR2 SVGEGT. Trimming took 2 bases from V and 10 from J, leaving 12 bases between them. CDR3 loop: CASSYLGELPQHF. The CDR3 DNA follows: TGTGCCAGCAGTTACCTTGGTGAACTACCCCAGCATTTT.

The chain couples TRBV7-9 to TRBJ1-1, with a possible D match to TRBD1 (5 bases). Germline V CDR1 and CDR2: SEHNR, FQNEAQ (reference sequence). The CDR3 is 15 amino acids. Deletions cut 0 bases from V and 1 base from J, with 9 bases between. CDR3 sequence: CASSLAGRGNTEAFF. The CDR3 DNA sequence: TGTGCCAGCAGCTTAGCGGGACGGGGGAACACTGAAGCTTTCTTT.

For this clonotype: A read error is possible here, since a much larger clone lies one base away. The V gene is TRBV5-1, the J gene TRBJ2-5, with 8 bases that match TRBD2. The CDR3 has 15 amino acids. Germline-derived CDR1 and CDR2 are SGHRS and YFSETQ. The CDR3 DNA is TGCGTCAGCAGTCCAGCGGGAGCGCCGCAAGAGACCCAGTACTTC. Translated: CVSSPAGAPQETQYF. The full variable domain, completed using reference TRBV5-1 and TRBJ2-5, is KAGVTQTPRYLIKTRGQQVTLSCSPISGHRSVSWYQQTPGQGLQFLFEYFSETQRNKGNFPGRFSGRQFSNSRSEMNVSTLELGDSALYLCVSSPAGAPQETQYFGPGTRLLVL.

This clonotype showed up just a few times. The chain uses TRBV28 and TRBJ1-1, with TRBD1 identical over 10 bases. Losses at the gene ends were 7 bases for V and 4 bases for J; bases not matched to a gene: 6. The CDR3 length is 14 residues. Germline CDR1 is MDHEN and CDR2 is SYDVKM. The CDR3 bases are TGTGCCAGCACCCAGGGACAGGGGCGCACTGAAGCTTTCTTT. It specifies CASTQGQGRTEAFF. Full variable domain (outside the CDR3, taken from reference TRBV28 and TRBJ1-1): DVKVTQSSRYLVKRTGEKVFLECVQDMDHENMFWYRQDPGLGLRLIYFSYDVKMKEKGDIPEGYSVSREKKERFSLILESASTNQTSMYLCASTQGQGRTEAFFGQGTRLTVV.

This sequence joins TRBV4-3 and TRBJ2-1, with D perhaps TRBD2 (5 bases). Germline CDR1 reads LGHNA; CDR2 reads YSLEER. The CDR3 has 15 amino acids. The ends were cut back, 1 base at V and 10 bases at J, with 17 bases in the middle. CDR3 residues: CASSQGPPGSREQFF. The CDR3, as DNA: TGCGCCAGCAGCCAAGGACCTCCGGGGAGCCGAGAGCAGTTCTTC.

This clonotype was counted between two and nine times. The chain recombines TRBV7-2 with TRBJ2-7; maybe TRBD2 (6 bases). This CDR3 spans 16 amino acids. The germline V and J ends were trimmed by 1 base and 3 bases, with 16 bases remaining between them. Germline CDR1 SGHTA, CDR2 FQGNSA. This chain's CDR3 is CASSLVVGSSGYEQYF. CDR3 coding DNA: TGTGCCAGCAGCTTAGTTGTCGGGAGTTCGGGCTACGAGCAGTACTTC. The complete variable domain, with remaining parts taken from reference TRBV7-2 and TRBJ2-7, reads GAGVSQSPSNKVTEKGKDVELRCDPISGHTALYWYRQSLGQGLEFLIYFQGNSAPDKSGLPSDRFSAERTGGSVSTLTIQRTQQEDSAVYLCASSLVVGSSGYEQYFGPGTRLTVT.

The sample holds many counts of this clonotype. The genes are TRBV7-2 and TRBJ2-7, with D possibly TRBD2 on 6 matching bases. The V gene's germline CDR1 is SGHTA and CDR2 FQGNSA. The CDR3 length is 15 residues. Deletions cut 5 bases from V and 7 bases from J, with 21 bases between. CDR3 sequence: CASSRSNGGTGEQYF. The CDR3 nucleotides are TGTGCCAGCAGCCGTTCCAACGGGGGTACTGGGGAGCAGTACTTC.

This clonotype was counted only a few times. The chain recombines TRBV7-9 with TRBJ2-1; TRBD1 might be the D (9 bases). V lost 6 bases to trimming and J lost 12 bases, with 27 bases between them. The V gene's germline CDR1 is SEHNR and CDR2 FQNEAQ (reference sequence). The CDR3 runs to 16 residues. The CDR3 is CASRPGTGSSGSVQFF. CDR3 nucleotides: TGTGCCAGCAGGCCCGGGACAGGGTCGAGCGGGAGCGTGCAGTTCTTC.

Many counts were recorded for this clonotype. This chain uses TRBV11-2 with TRBJ2-1; the match to TRBD2 covers 10 bases. CDR1 and CDR2 (germline): SGHAT, FQNNGV. CDR3 size: 19 residues. The ends lost 0 bases at V and 3 bases at J; junction bases unmatched: 11. CDR3 sequence reads: CASSLDPLLAGEIYNEQFF. CDR3 bases: TGTGCCAGCAGCTTAGATCCCCTCCTAGCGGGAGAGATCTACAATGAGCAGTTCTTC.